The TCR beta chain described here comes from a study of cytomegalovirus exposure and HLA in healthy donors. Points from the study as a whole: Most subjects' HLA-A and HLA-B alleles were reportedly predicted from TCR beta sequences.

PCR employed 60 Vbeta and 13 Jbeta primers. Authors' data handling: In a later analysis, the count reached about 75 million unique TCR beta chains, with around 10 million shared. Repertoires were generated with immunoSEQ multiplex PCR, while TCRdb's copy carries only in-frame clones and drops some. The V and J calls and clone size come from that table; D and trimming were worked out from the DNA. The sample shows 65,000 to 90,000 clones, around 80% of them seen only once. Comments on this clone: Its antigen is currently unknown.

The germline V gene encodes CDR1 KGHSH and CDR2 LQKENI. The CDR3 extends over 12 amino acids. V gave up 1 base and J gave up 7 bases, with 7 bases separating them. This clonotype was obtained from a man in his thirties or forties in good health and CMV-seronegative. V and J are TRBV18 and TRBJ1-1; D is perhaps TRBD1 (6 bases). Sequencing input: PBMCs. CDR3 sequence reads: CASSPLQGEAFF. CDR3 DNA sequence: TGTGCCAGCTCACCACTACAGGGTGAAGCTTTCTTT.